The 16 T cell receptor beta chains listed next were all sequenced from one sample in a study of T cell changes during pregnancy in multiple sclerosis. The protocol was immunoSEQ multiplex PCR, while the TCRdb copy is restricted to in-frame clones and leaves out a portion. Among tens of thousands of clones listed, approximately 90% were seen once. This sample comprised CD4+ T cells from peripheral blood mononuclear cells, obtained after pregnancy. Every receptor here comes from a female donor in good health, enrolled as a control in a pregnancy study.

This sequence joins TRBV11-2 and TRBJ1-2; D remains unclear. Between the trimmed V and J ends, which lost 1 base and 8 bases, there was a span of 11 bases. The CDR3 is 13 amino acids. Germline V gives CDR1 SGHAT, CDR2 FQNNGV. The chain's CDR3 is CASSLAREVGYTF. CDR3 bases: TGTGCCAGCAGCTTAGCGAGGGAGGTGGGCTACACCTTC.

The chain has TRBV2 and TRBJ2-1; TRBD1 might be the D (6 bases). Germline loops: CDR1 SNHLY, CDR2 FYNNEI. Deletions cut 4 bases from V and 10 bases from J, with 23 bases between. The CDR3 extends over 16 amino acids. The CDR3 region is CASSVRGGLESGEQFF. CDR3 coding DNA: TGTGCCAGCAGTGTTCGTGGGGGCCTAGAGTCCGGCGAGCAGTTCTTC.

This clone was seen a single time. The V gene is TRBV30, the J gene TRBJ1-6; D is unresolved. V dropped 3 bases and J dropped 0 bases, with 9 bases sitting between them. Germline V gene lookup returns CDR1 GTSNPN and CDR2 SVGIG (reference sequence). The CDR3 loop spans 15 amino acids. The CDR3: CAWSATSSYNSPLHF. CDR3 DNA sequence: TGTGCCTGGAGCGCCACGAGCTCCTATAATTCACCCCTCCACTTT.

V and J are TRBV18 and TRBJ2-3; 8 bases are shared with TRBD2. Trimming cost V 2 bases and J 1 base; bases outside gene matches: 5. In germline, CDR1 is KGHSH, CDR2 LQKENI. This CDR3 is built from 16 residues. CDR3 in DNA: TGTGCCAGCTCACCAGATAAGACTAGCGGCACAGATACGCAGTATTTT. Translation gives CASSPDKTSGTDTQYF.

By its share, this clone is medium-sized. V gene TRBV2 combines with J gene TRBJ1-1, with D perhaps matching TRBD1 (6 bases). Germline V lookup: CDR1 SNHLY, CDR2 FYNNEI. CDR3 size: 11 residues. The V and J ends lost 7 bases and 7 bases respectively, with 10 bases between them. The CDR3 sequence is CASKGGSEAFF. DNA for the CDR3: TGTGCCAGCAAGGGGGGGAGTGAAGCTTTCTTT. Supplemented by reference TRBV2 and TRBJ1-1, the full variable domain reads EPEVTQTPSHQVTQMGQEVILRCVPISNHLYFYWYRQILGQKVEFLVSFYNNEISEKSEIFDDQFSVERPDGSNFTLKIRSTKLEDSAMYFCASKGGSEAFFGQGTRLTVV.

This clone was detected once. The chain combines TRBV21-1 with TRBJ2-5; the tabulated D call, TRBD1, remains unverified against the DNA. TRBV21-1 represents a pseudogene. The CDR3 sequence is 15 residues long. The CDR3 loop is CASSKLPQVNETQYF. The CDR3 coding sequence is TGTGCCAGCAGCAAGCTCCCTCAGGTTAATGAGACCCAGTACTTC.

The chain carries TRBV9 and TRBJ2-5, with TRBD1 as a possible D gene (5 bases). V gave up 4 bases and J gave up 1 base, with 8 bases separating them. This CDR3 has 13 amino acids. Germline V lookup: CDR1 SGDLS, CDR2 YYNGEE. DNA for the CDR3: TGTGCCAGCAGCACCGACAGCCAAGAGACCCAGTACTTC. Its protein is CASSTDSQETQYF.

The CDR3 is CASSQIWTSGGVDTYEQYF. The CDR3, as DNA: TGCGCCAGCAGCCAAATCTGGACTAGCGGGGGGGTAGACACCTACGAGCAGTACTTC. The V gene is TRBV4-1, the J gene TRBJ2-7, with 15 positions matching TRBD2. After removal of 2 bases from V and 2 bases from J, the junction contained 10 bases not matched to a gene. Germline assignment: CDR1 MGHRA and CDR2 YSYEKL. This CDR3 spans 19 amino acids.

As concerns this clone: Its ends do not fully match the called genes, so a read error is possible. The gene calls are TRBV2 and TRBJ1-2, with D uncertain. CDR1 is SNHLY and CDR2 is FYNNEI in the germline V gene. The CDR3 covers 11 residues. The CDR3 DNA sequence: TGTGCCAGCAGTGAAGAGCGGAGATCCGCCTTC. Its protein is CASSEERRSAF.

This CDR3 reads CASSGPGAGGTGELFF. DNA for the CDR3: TGTGCCAGCAGCGGGCCAGGGGCGGGGGGCACCGGGGAGCTGTTTTTT. The chain couples TRBV7-3 to TRBJ2-2; the match to TRBD2 covers 8 bases. Germline assignment: CDR1 SGHTA and CDR2 FQGTGA. The CDR3 covers 16 residues. Losses at the gene ends were 5 bases for V and 4 bases for J; bases not matched to a gene: 9.

CDR3 coding DNA: TGTGCCAGCAGCTTACAGGGGCCTGGCACAGATACGCAGTATTTT. Translating gives CASSLQGPGTDTQYF. The genes are TRBV7-3 and TRBJ2-3, with D tentatively TRBD1 (6 bases). V was shortened by 2 bases and J by 1 base, with 10 bases between the two germline ends. From germline, CDR1 is SGHTA and CDR2 FQGTGA. The CDR3 totals 15 residues.

CDR3: CASTAAGEGGTEAFF. In DNA, the CDR3 is TGTGCCAGCACGGCGGCAGGGGAGGGGGGCACTGAAGCTTTCTTT. The chain employs TRBV27 and TRBJ1-1; a possible D gene is TRBD1 (6 bases). Trimming shortened V by 7 bases and J by 4 bases, and 19 bases separated the two germline ends. Germline V gene sequence: CDR1 MNHEY, CDR2 SMNVEV (reference sequence). The CDR3 contains 15 residues.

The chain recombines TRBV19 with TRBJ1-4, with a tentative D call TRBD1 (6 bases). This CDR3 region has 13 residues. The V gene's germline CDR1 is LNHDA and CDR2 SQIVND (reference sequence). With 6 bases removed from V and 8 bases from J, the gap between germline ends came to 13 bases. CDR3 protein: CASSSQRGEKLFF. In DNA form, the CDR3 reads TGTGCCAGTAGCTCCCAAAGGGGGGAAAAACTGTTTTTT.

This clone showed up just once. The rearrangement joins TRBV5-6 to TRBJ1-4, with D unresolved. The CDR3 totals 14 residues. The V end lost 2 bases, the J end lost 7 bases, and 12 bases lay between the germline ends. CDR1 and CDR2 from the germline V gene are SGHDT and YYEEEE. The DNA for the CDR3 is TGTGCCAGCAGCTTCGAGACCGGCGGTGAAAAACTGTTTTTT. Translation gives CASSFETGGEKLFF.

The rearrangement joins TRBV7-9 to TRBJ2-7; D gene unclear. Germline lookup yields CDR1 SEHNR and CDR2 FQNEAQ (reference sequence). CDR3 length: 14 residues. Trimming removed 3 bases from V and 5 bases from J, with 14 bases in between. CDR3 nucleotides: TGTGCCAGCAGCTTTCAGGATTCACTCCACGAGCAGTACTTC. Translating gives CASSFQDSLHEQYF.

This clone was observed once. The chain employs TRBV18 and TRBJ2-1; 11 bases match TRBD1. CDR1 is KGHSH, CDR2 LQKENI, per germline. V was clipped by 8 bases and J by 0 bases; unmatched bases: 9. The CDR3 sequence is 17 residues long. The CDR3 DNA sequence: TGTGCCAGCAAGGGACAGGGGGGCCATAGCTCCTACAATGAGCAGTTCTTC. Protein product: CASKGQGGHSSYNEQFF.